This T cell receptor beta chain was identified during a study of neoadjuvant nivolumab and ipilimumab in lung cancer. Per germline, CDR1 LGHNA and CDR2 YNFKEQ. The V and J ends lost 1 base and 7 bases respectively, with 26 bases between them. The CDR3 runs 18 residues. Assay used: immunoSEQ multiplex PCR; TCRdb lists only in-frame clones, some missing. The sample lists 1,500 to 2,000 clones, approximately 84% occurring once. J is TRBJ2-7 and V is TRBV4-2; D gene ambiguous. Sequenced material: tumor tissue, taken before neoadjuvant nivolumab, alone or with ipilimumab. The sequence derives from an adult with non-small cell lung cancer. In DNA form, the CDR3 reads TGTGCCAGCAGCCAAGTGTCCTTGGGCCTTAAGTATGGGCGGGAGCAGTACTTC. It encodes CASSQVSLGLKYGREQYF.